What follows is one T cell receptor (beta chain) and its context. Looked up from germline, CDR1 is SGHTA and CDR2 is FQGNSA. V dropped 1 base and J dropped 0; count of bases not matched to a gene: 7. The CDR3 extends over 18 amino acids. This entry belongs to a study of long-term antiretroviral therapy in people with HIV. Survey-level immunoSEQ v3.0 assays were run. Sequencing was performed with immunoSEQ multiplex PCR; in TCRdb, only in-frame clones are kept and a portion is missing. The table has some 40,000 clones, approximately 85% seen once. This clonotype originated in a woman between 45 and 65 years old with HIV. J is TRBJ2-5 and V is TRBV7-2, with 11 bases fitting TRBD2. This specimen was unsorted PBMCs, taken 3.1 years after starting antiretroviral therapy. CDR3: CASSLESSGGINQETQYF. In nucleotides, the CDR3 is TGTGCCAGCAGCTTAGAGTCTAGCGGGGGGATTAACCAAGAGACCCAGTACTTC.